This T cell receptor (beta chain) is from a study of shared clonotypes between healthy human individuals (dated by TCRdb to 2018 to 2021). Regarding the research as a whole: The cohort included a few men and a couple of women between 18 and 49 years of age. To increase sequencing depth and limit assay-specific biases, different laboratories used diverse techniques to prepare libraries and sequence TCR repertoires. For each donor, CD4 naive and CD4 memory were each run on three plates, CD8 naive on two plates, and CD8 memory on one plate. Blood TCR repertoires of roughly five healthy adults were deeply sequenced to estimate repertoire size and the extent of clonotype sharing between individuals. Each donor's leukapheresis produced roughly between roughly 0.9 and 9 billion PBMCs. The full study reports these points: Only blood was sampled, and tissue TCR repertoires likely differ from those in blood. Because the study included a small number of donors, the genetic and exposure-history diversity represented was limited. Naive subsets generally had larger estimated clonotype richness than memory subsets did. Sharing across several donors was observed for about 4.8% of naive CD4, under 4% of naive CD8, about 2.3% of memory CD4, and approximately 0.41% of memory CD8 clonotypes. Based on pairwise subsampling, the degree of clonotype sharing among donors was expected to be affected by sequencing depth. Higher generation probabilities were observed for clonotypes shared by all four sorted-subset donors than for non-shared clonotypes. Even with the large sequencing depth, rarefaction of the sorted-subset datasets indicated that sequencing was incomplete.

Using the deep immunoSEQ assay, multiplex PCR amplified TCR CDR3 regions from genomic DNA. Genomic DNA extracted from each cell subset was distributed evenly over all wells of several immunoSEQ 96-well plates, and each plate served as one replicate. For sorted subsets, 200 to 250 ng of genomic DNA, equivalent to around 29,000 T cell genomes, went into each replicate PCR. Purified libraries were quantified with a Qubit 3.0 fluorometer, sized on a Bioanalyzer 2100, and re-quantified with the KAPA Library Quantification kit. Each immunoSEQ 96-well plate was sequenced on its own single-read 150-cycle Illumina NextSeq 550 flow cell. On the authors' methods: Because only junctional sequences without quality scores were contained in the immunoSEQ output, filtering matching that applied to full-length reads could not be performed. To assign V/J genes and CDR3, sequences were annotated using PyIR, a Python wrapper for IgBLAST v1.9, with IMGT germline references. Reads with weak V/J assignments (E-value above 1e-6), missing CDR3, stop codons, out-of-frame junctions, or ambiguous translated residues were removed. V3J clonotypes were defined as sequences sharing an identical inferred V gene, J gene, and CDR3 amino acid sequence. The percentage overlap between two repertoires was calculated by dividing the number of shared unique clonotypes by the size of the smaller repertoire. Richness of each repertoire was evaluated using RTK rarefaction, the Chao1 estimator, and Recon v2.1 estimates of unobserved clonotypes. OLGA was used to compute generation probabilities for all TCRbeta clonotypes that the gDNA method yielded from a few donors. TCRdb retrieved this table from immuneACCESS and kept in-frame rearrangements only. Not all clones are present; in checked studies, unresolved V genes account for under half, and no reason is known for the remainder. The V and J calls and clone size were taken over from that table, and D and trimming were inferred from the DNA. The sample contains approximately 2,200,000 clones, 85% to 95% of them found a single time. Around 1.7% of the sample rests with the top ten.

CDR3 length: 16 amino acids, cysteine to phenylalanine. Only the CDR3 region is kept as DNA, spanning 48 bases read in frame from base 1. Trimming takes 0 bases from V and 0 bases from J, and the germline ends sit 9 bases apart. CDR1 and CDR2 are read off the germline V gene as MNHNS and SASEGT. CD8 naive samples consisted of CD45RO-negative cells that were positively selected for CCR7, yielding a CD45RA+CCR7+ population without TemRA cells. Healthy HIV-negative adults with no recently reported acute infections or vaccinations were included as donors. Every donor was a Caucasian adult living in Nashville, Tennessee, USA. Blood was collected by leukapheresis, and PBMCs were isolated by Ficoll-Histopaque density gradient centrifugation and then cryopreserved in liquid nitrogen vapor phase. Analytical flow cytometry was used to check the purity and quantity of each magnetically sorted T cell population. Genomic DNA was isolated from every sorted fraction and measured by UV absorbance on a Nanodrop 2000c.

About this clone itself: Its antigen remains undetermined. No base-level quality is on record; no much larger clone is a single base apart.

The sequence came from a man younger than 35 in good health. Some clones in this sample may be carry-over from other donors' samples. The sample comprised naive CD8+ T cells from PBMCs. Interpreted using the paper, the cell subset or site label stands for: CD45RA+CCR7+. Recombination joined TRBV6-1 with TRBJ1-5; no D gene can be assigned with confidence. The CDR3 protein is CASSEAVHSSNQPQHF. The bases read TGTGCCAGCAGTGAAGCGGTGCACTCTAGCAATCAGCCCCAGCATTTT.